The T cell receptor beta chain under discussion was sequenced for a study of human T cells and chemical hapten exposure. General observations from the study: Correlating positively with patch test score were the PT1 expanded TCR counts. TCRs above 1 in 1000 frequency did not change with DPC sensitization.

CDR1 and CDR2 from the germline V gene are SGHRS and YFSETQ. Trimming pared 4 bases from V and 2 bases from J, leaving 12 bases between. This CDR3 is built from 14 residues. MiXCR, run by TCRdb on the RACE reads, gives a single entry per CDR3 protein. The repertoire includes roughly 82,000 distinct CDR3 sequences, over 9.5% of them detected once, and around 3.2% sits in the top ten. Described time point: patch test 1, 2 weeks after DPC sensitization. The treatment denotes: therapeutic diphenylcyclopropenone sensitization with weekly scalp DPC. The authors' total RNA extraction used unfractionated whole blood. This clonotype has just a few counts. Its antigen is currently unknown.

This sequence was found in an older woman with alopecia areata. Some clones in this sample may be carry-over from other donors' samples. The specimen comprised whole blood, sampled in connection with sensitization to the hapten diphenylcyclopropenone (DPC). The chain joins TRBV5-1 to TRBJ2-5, with D uncertain. The CDR3 DNA reads TGCGCCAGCAGCATGGCGGCAGAACAAGAGACCCAGTACTTC. Protein sequence: CASSMAAEQETQYF.